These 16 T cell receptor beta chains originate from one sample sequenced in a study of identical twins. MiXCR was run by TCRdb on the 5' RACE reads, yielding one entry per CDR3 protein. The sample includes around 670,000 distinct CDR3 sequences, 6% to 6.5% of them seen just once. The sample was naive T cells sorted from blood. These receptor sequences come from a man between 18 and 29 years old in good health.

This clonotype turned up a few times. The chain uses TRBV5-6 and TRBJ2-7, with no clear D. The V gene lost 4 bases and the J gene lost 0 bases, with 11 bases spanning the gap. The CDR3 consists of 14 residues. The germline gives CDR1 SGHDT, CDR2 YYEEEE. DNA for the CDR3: TGTGCCAGCAGCGGGTTCATAGACTCCTACGAGCAGTACTTC. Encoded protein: CASSGFIDSYEQYF.

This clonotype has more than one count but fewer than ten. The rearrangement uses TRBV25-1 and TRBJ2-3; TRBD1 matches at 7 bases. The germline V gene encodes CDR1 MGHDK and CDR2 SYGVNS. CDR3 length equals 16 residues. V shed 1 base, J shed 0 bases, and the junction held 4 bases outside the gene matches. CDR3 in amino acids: CASSEWGTVSTDTQYF. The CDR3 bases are TGTGCCAGCAGTGAATGGGGGACAGTCAGCACAGATACGCAGTATTTT. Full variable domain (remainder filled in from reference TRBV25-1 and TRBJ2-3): EADIYQTPRYLVIGTGKKITLECSQTMGHDKMYWYQQDPGMELHLIHYSYGVNSTEKGDLSSESTVSRIRTEHFPLTLESARPSHTSQYLCASSEWGTVSTDTQYFGPGTRLTVL.

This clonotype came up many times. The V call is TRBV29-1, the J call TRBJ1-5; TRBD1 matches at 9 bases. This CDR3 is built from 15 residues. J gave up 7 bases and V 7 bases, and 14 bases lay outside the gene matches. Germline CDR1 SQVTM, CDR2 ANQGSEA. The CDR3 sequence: CSAPWGTGQQQPQHF. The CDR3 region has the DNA TGCAGCGCTCCTTGGGGGACAGGGCAGCAACAGCCCCAGCATTTT.

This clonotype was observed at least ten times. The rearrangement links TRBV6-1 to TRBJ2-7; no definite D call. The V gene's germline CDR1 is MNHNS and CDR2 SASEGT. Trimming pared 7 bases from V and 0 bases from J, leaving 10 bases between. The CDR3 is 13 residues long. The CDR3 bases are TGTGCCAGCAAAATAAGTTACTCCTACGAGCAGTACTTC. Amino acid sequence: CASKISYSYEQYF.

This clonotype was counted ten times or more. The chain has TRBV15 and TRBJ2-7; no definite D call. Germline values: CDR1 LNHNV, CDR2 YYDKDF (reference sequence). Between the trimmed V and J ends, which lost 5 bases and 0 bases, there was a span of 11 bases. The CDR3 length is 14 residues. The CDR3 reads CATSPSANSYEQYF. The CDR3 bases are TGTGCCACCAGCCCCAGCGCGAACTCCTACGAGCAGTACTTC.

The CDR3 nucleotides read TGTGCCAGCAGCCAAGAAGGTCCGCGGAAACTGTTTTTT. Protein product: CASSQEGPRKLFF. The chain employs TRBV3-1 and TRBJ1-4; D gene ambiguous. With 0 bases removed from V and 11 bases from J, the gap between germline ends came to 10 bases. The CDR3 extends over 13 amino acids. Germline lookup yields CDR1 LGHDT and CDR2 YNNKEL (reference sequence). The variable domain in full, with the rest retrieved from reference TRBV3-1 and TRBJ1-4, is DTAVSQTPKYLVTQMGNDKSIKCEQNLGHDTMYWYKQDSKKFLKIMFSYNNKELIINETVPNRFSPKSPDKAHLNLHINSLELGDSAVYFCASSQEGPRKLFFGSGTQLSVL.

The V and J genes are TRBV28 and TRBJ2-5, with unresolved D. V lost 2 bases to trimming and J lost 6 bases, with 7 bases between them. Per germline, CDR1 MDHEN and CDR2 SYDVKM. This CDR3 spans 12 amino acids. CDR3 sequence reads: CASSLRKQTQYF. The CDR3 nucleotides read TGTGCCAGCAGTTTACGGAAACAGACCCAGTACTTC. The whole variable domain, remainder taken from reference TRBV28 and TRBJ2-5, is DVKVTQSSRYLVKRTGEKVFLECVQDMDHENMFWYRQDPGLGLRLIYFSYDVKMKEKGDIPEGYSVSREKKERFSLILESASTNQTSMYLCASSLRKQTQYFGPGTRLLVL.

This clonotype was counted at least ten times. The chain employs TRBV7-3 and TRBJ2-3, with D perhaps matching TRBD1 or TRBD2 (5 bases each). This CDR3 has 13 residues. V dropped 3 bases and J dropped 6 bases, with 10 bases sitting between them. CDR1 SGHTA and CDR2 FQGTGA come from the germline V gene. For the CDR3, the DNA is TGTGCCAGCAGCTTGGGGGTCAGGGATACGCAGTATTTT. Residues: CASSLGVRDTQYF.

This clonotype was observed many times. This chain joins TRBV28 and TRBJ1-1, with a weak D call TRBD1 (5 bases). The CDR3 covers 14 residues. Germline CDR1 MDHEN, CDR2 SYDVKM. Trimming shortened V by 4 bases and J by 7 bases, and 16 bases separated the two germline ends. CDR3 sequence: CASSYGGARGEAFF. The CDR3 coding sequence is TGTGCCAGCAGTTACGGGGGTGCGAGGGGTGAAGCTTTCTTT. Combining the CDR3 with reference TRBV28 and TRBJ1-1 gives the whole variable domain DVKVTQSSRYLVKRTGEKVFLECVQDMDHENMFWYRQDPGLGLRLIYFSYDVKMKEKGDIPEGYSVSREKKERFSLILESASTNQTSMYLCASSYGGARGEAFFGQGTRLTVV.

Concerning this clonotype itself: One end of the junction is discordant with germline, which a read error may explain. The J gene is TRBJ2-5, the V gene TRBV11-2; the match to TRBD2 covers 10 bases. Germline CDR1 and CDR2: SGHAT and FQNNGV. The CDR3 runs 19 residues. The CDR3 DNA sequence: TGTGCCAGCAGCCACCCCCTAGCGGGAGATAGGGGGCGGCAAGAGACCAAGTACTTC. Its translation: CASSHPLAGDRGRQETKYF.

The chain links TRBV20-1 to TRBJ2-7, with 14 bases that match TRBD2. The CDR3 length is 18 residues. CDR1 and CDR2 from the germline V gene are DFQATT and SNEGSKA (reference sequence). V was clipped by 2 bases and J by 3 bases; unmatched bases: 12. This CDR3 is CSARYGTSGRGDLYEQYF. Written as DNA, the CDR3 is TGCAGTGCTAGATACGGGACTAGCGGGAGAGGGGACCTCTACGAGCAGTACTTC.

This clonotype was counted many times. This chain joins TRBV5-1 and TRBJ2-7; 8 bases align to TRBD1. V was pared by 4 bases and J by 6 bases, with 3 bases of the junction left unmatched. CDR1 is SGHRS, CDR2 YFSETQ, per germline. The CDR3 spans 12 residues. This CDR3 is CASSIGQGEQYV. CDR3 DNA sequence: TGCGCCAGCAGCATAGGACAGGGCGAGCAGTACGTC.

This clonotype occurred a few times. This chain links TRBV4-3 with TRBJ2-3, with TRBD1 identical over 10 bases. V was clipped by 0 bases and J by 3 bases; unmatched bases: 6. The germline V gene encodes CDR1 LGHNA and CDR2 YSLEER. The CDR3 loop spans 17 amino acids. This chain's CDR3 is CASSQEPGTGETDTQYF. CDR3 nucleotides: TGCGCCAGCAGCCAAGAGCCCGGGACAGGGGAAACAGATACGCAGTATTTT.

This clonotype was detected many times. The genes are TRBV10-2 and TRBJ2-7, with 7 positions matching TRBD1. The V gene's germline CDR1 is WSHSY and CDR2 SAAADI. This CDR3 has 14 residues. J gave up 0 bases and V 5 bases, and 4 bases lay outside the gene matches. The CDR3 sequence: CASSYDRASYEQYV. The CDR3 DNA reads TGCGCCAGCAGTTATGACAGGGCCTCCTACGAGCAGTACGTC.

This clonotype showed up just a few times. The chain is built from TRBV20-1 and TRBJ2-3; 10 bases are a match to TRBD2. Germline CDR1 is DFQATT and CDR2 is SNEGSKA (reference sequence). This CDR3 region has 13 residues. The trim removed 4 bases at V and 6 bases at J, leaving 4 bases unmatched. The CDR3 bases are TGCAGTGCTACGGGTAGCGGGAGGGATACGCAGTATTTT. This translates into CSATGSGRDTQYF.

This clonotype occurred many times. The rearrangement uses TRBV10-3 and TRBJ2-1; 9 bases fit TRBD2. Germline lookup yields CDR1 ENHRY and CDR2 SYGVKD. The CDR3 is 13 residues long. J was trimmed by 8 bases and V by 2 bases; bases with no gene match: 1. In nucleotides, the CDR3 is TGTGCCATCAGTGAGCGGACTAGCGATGAGCAGTTCTTC. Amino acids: CAISERTSDEQFF.